This T cell receptor beta chain was identified during a study of T cells in Graves' hyperthyroidism and ophthalmopathy. The overall study: Peripheral blood was taken when the disease was first diagnosed, before any treatment began. General observations from the study: Among thyroid clonotypes expanded above 0.001, most also appeared in blood.

Amplified regions were TCR beta CDR3 sequences from RNA transcripts. Initially, a first-round RT-PCR of the TCR CDR3 employed the HTBI primer set. TCRdb re-derived calls from the multiplex PCR reads in MiXCR, one entry per CDR3 protein. The data contain about 420,000 distinct CDR3 sequences, around 16% of them singletons. Researchers barred patients who had uncontrolled infection, other autoimmune disease, pregnancy or lactation. This clonotype has only a few counts. Its antigen remains unknown. Trimming took off 0 bases at V and 3 bases at J, with 11 bases between the two ends. This CDR3 contains 15 residues. The germline gives CDR1 LGHNA, CDR2 YSLEER.

This TCR was sampled from a woman younger than 35 with Graves' hyperthyroidism. The rearrangement joins TRBV4-3 to TRBJ1-1; tentative D call: TRBD1 (5 bases). Input material: blood. CDR3 region: CASSQETTAYTEAFF. The DNA of the CDR3 is TGCGCCAGCAGCCAAGAGACGACAGCATACACTGAAGCTTTCTTT.